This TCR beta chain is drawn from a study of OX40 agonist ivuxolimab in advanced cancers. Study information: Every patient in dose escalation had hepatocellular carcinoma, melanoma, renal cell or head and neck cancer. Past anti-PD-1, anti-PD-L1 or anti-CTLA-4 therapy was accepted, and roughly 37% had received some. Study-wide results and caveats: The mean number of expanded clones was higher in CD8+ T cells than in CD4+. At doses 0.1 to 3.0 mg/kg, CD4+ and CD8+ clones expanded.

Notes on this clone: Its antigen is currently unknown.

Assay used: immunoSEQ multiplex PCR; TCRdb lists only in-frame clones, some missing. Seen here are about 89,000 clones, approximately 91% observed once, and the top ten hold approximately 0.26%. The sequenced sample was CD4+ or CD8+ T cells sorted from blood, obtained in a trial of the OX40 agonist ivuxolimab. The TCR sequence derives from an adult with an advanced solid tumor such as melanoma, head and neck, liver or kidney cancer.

CDR3 sequence reads: CATSRQRATNEKLFF. The CDR3, as DNA: TGTGCCACCAGCAGACAGCGTGCAACTAATGAAAAACTGTTTTTT. The chain uses TRBV15 and TRBJ1-4; D gene uncertain. Per germline, CDR1 LNHNV and CDR2 YYDKDF (reference sequence). The CDR3 runs to 15 residues. V was trimmed by 2 bases and J by 0 bases, leaving 7 bases between them.